In its sample, the clone carrying this T cell receptor (beta chain) was seen many times. Its antigen is not known. The data stem from a study of T cell repertoires in cytomegalovirus infection. In TCRdb, the reads were re-called with MiXCR into one record per CDR3 protein. The sample yields 100,000 to 150,000 distinct CDR3 sequences, 32% seen once. Findings and caveats of the study: Accumulated public TCR beta family frequency recognized individuals carrying CMV together with the relevant HLA.

Germline lookup yields CDR1 MDHEN and CDR2 SYDVKM. CDR3 length: 17 residues. V was trimmed by 3 bases and J by 1 base, leaving 19 bases between them. V gene TRBV28 combines with J gene TRBJ2-7; D is perhaps TRBD1 (5 bases). The TCR originated in a human donor in good health (CMV status not recorded). Some clones in this sample may be carry-over from other donors' samples. Sequenced here: CD8+ T cells from cultured PBMCs, sampled from culture after CMV antigen stimulation. The CDR3 loop reads CASSLEHLPTESYEQYF. The DNA for the CDR3 is TGTGCCAGCAGTTTGGAACACCTCCCGACAGAATCCTACGAGCAGTACTTC.